This TCR beta chain was profiled in a study of blood T cell repertoires in COVID-19. As processed by the authors: Amplifying reference gene primers gave estimates of nucleated cell counts. Sequencing was performed with immunoSEQ multiplex PCR; in TCRdb, only in-frame clones are kept and a portion is missing. That table furnishes V, J and clone size, whereas the DNA furnished D and trimming. The top ten clones hold around 7.9% of a sample with 490,000 or so clones, 88% of them seen once. The clonotype was recovered from a woman aged 60-75 years who had recovered from COVID-19. Material: PBMCs or T cells enriched from blood (not recorded which).

DNA of the CDR3: TGCGCCAGCAGCTGGACAGGGTGGACCGGGGAGCTGTTTTTT. This sequence encodes CASSWTGWTGELFF. The V gene is TRBV5-1, the J gene TRBJ2-2, with 8 bases identical to TRBD1. V lost 3 bases, J lost 5 bases, and 3 bases stayed unmatched. The CDR3 extends over 14 amino acids. Germline V gene lookup returns CDR1 SGHRS and CDR2 YFSETQ.